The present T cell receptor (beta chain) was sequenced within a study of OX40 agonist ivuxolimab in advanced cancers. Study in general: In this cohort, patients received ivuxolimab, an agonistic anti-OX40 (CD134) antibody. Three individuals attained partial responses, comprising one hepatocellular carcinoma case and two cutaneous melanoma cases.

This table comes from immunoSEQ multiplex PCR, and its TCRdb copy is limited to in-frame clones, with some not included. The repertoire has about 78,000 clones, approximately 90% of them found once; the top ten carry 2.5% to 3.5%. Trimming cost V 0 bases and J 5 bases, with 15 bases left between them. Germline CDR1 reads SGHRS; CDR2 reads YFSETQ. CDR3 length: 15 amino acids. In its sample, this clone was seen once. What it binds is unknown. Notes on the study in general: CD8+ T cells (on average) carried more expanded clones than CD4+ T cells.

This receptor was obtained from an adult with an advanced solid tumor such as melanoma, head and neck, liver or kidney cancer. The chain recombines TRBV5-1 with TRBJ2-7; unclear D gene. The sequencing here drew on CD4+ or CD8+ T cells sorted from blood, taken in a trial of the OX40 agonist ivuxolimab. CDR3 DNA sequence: TGCGCCAGCAGCTTGGGGCAACCAGAGGTCGACGAGCAGTACTTC. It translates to CASSLGQPEVDEQYF.